The present T cell receptor beta chain was sequenced within a study of vaccination and CD4 T cells after COVID-19. Study summary: Each control was exposed to a CEFX pool, an HIV-1 Nef pool, or no peptide at all.

With the Oncomine TCR Beta short-read assay, DNA from cultured CD4+ T cells was sequenced. Cultures of CD4+ T cells served as the source for extracting genomic DNA. Using its own MiXCR run on the PCR reads, TCRdb lists one record per CDR3 protein. Of about 9,300 distinct CDR3 sequences in the sample, less than 40% are singletons; the top ten hold 15% to 20%. Sample treatment: approximately nine-day PBMC culture with coronavirus spike peptide pools or control peptides (ViraFEST assay). Before the COVID-19 pandemic (2011-2018), CD4+ T cells were obtained from the unexposed donor. TCRs were sequenced by ViraFEST after antigen-specific T cells had been expanded with peptide pools. Testing used SARS-CoV-2 S/N and four cold-coronavirus spikes on unexposed-donor CD4+ T cells, cells permitting. The CDR3 has 16 residues. Per the germline V gene, CDR1 is LNHNV and CDR2 is YYDKDF (reference sequence). The germline V and J ends were trimmed by 5 bases and 0 bases, with 14 bases remaining between them.

Only a few counts were recorded for this clonotype. The antigen remains unidentified. The rearrangement joins TRBV15 to TRBJ1-3; unclear D gene. Sequences were obtained from CD4+ T cells from blood, cultured in vitro. The TCR originated in a human donor in good health. CDR3 sequence (DNA): TGTGCCACCAGCGACAAGAGACAAATCTCTGGAAACACCATATATTTT. Protein: CATSDKRQISGNTIYF. Filled out from reference TRBV15 and TRBJ1-3, the complete variable domain reads DAMVIQNPRYQVTQFGKPVTLSCSQTLNHNVMYWYQQKSSQAPKLLFHYYDKDFNNEADTPDNFQSRRPNTSFCFLDIRSPGLGDTAMYLCATSDKRQISGNTIYFGEGSWLTVV.